The rows below give T cell receptor beta chains drawn from one sample of a study of identifying expanded T cells in peripheral blood. Sequencing was performed with immunoSEQ multiplex PCR; in TCRdb, only in-frame clones are kept and a portion is missing. The sample has about 100,000 clones; around 89% are singletons. The source material was blood. These receptors were obtained from a person aged 18 to 69 in good health. Both conserved end residues are part of each CDR3. The order of the fields is clone size, D gene, J gene, V gene, CDR3 protein, CDR3 DNA. D genes are given only for firm matches. For some rows the clone size is stated as once, few or many, or as a class when expanded; others skip it.

clone size: once
D gene: .
J gene: TRBJ2-7
V gene: TRBV28
CDR3 protein: CASSPSLYEQYF
CDR3 DNA: TGTGCCAGCAGTCCTAGCCTCTACGAGCAGTACTTC

clone size: once
D gene: .
J gene: TRBJ2-7
V gene: TRBV6-5
CDR3 protein: CASSPPALSGEQYF
CDR3 DNA: TGTGCCAGCAGTCCACCAGCGCTAAGCGGCGAGCAGTACTTC

clone size: .
D gene: .
J gene: TRBJ1-1
V gene: TRBV20-1
CDR3 protein: CSAFDTEAFF
CDR3 DNA: TGCAGTGCTTTCGACACTGAAGCTTTCTTT

clone size: .
D gene: .
J gene: TRBJ1-2
V gene: TRBV6-1
CDR3 protein: CASSESPGGYGYTF
CDR3 DNA: TGTGCCAGCAGTGAAAGTCCCGGGGGGTATGGCTACACCTTC

clone size: .
D gene: TRBD2
J gene: TRBJ2-2
V gene: TRBV4-3
CDR3 protein: CASSQASGGAGELFF
CDR3 DNA: TGCGCCAGCAGCCAAGCTAGCGGGGGGGCCGGGGAGCTGTTTTTT

clone size: once
D gene: .
J gene: TRBJ1-3
V gene: TRBV7-2
CDR3 protein: CASSLGGVPGNTIYF
CDR3 DNA: TGTGCCAGCAGCTTAGGGGGCGTCCCTGGAAACACCATATATTTT

clone size: .
D gene: TRBD1
J gene: TRBJ1-3
V gene: TRBV7-9
CDR3 protein: CASSSRDRDSGNTIYF
CDR3 DNA: TGTGCCAGCAGCTCCCGGGACAGGGACTCTGGAAACACCATATATTTT

clone size: .
D gene: TRBD2
J gene: TRBJ2-3
V gene: TRBV27
CDR3 protein: CASSYGGATDTQYF
CDR3 DNA: TGTGCCAGCAGTTACGGGGGGGCCACAGATACGCAGTATTTT

clone size: .
D gene: TRBD1
J gene: TRBJ2-1
V gene: TRBV19
CDR3 protein: CASSIRGQGRRNEQFF
CDR3 DNA: TGTGCCAGTAGTATCCGGGGACAGGGGAGAAGGAATGAGCAGTTCTTC

clone size: .
D gene: .
J gene: TRBJ1-2
V gene: TRBV7-9
CDR3 protein: CASSLVQGGYFRNYGYTF
CDR3 DNA: TGTGCCAGCAGCTTAGTACAGGGTGGATATTTCCGGAACTATGGCTACACCTTC

clone size: .
D gene: TRBD2
J gene: TRBJ2-3
V gene: TRBV10-3
CDR3 protein: CAISRTSFTDTQYF
CDR3 DNA: TGTGCCATCAGCAGGACTAGCTTCACAGATACGCAGTATTTT

clone size: .
D gene: TRBD1
J gene: TRBJ2-5
V gene: TRBV5-1
CDR3 protein: CASSRDREETQYF
CDR3 DNA: TGCGCCAGCAGCCGGGACAGAGAAGAGACCCAGTACTTC

clone size: .
D gene: TRBD1
J gene: TRBJ2-3
V gene: TRBV7-9
CDR3 protein: CASSFGDRSTDTQYF
CDR3 DNA: TGTGCCAGCAGCTTTGGGGACAGGAGCACAGATACGCAGTATTTT

clone size: .
D gene: .
J gene: TRBJ2-1
V gene: TRBV7-2
CDR3 protein: CASSFTGSSYNEQFF
CDR3 DNA: TGTGCCAGCAGCTTTACGGGGAGCTCCTACAATGAGCAGTTCTTC

clone size: .
D gene: .
J gene: TRBJ1-2
V gene: TRBV11-2
CDR3 protein: CASSLGGVLASDYGYTF
CDR3 DNA: TGTGCCAGCAGCTTAGGTGGCGTCTTAGCCTCGGACTATGGCTACACCTTC

clone size: .
D gene: .
J gene: TRBJ1-6
V gene: TRBV21-1
CDR3 protein: CASSKSLGRISSYNSPLHF
CDR3 DNA: TGTGCCAGCAGCAAATCACTCGGACGGATCAGCTCCTATAATTCACCCCTCCACTTT

clone size: .
D gene: .
J gene: TRBJ2-1
V gene: TRBV5-6
CDR3 protein: CASSLANNEQFF
CDR3 DNA: TGTGCCAGCAGCTTGGCTAACAATGAGCAGTTCTTC

clone size: .
D gene: TRBD2
J gene: TRBJ2-5
V gene: TRBV19
CDR3 protein: CASSIGLDRGGRQETQYF
CDR3 DNA: TGTGCCAGTAGTATAGGCTTGGATCGCGGGGGGCGCCAAGAGACCCAGTACTTC

clone size: .
D gene: .
J gene: TRBJ1-3
V gene: TRBV5-4
CDR3 protein: CASSLDSGNTIYF
CDR3 DNA: TGTGCCAGCAGCCTGGACTCTGGAAACACCATATATTTT

clone size: .
D gene: .
J gene: TRBJ2-2
V gene: TRBV11-2
CDR3 protein: CASSHILPGELFF
CDR3 DNA: TGTGCCAGCAGCCACATATTGCCCGGGGAGCTGTTTTTT